The next 31 T cell receptor beta chains were all read from a single sample in a study of chemoradiotherapy in HPV16-positive cancers. TCRdb keeps only in-frame clones here, not all; method: immunoSEQ multiplex PCR. Of approximately 52,000 clones in the sample, roughly nine tenths are singletons; the top ten hold less than 3.5%. Source: blood, taken from a patient who underwent chemoradiotherapy. These receptors originate from a human donor with HPV-associated anogenital cancer.

The chain combines TRBV27 with TRBJ2-7; maybe TRBD1 (6 bases). Trimming shortened V by 2 bases and J by 2 bases, and 7 bases separated the two germline ends. Germline CDR1 is MNHEY and CDR2 is SMNVEV (reference sequence). This CDR3 contains 13 residues. The CDR3 loop reads CASSLEGAYEQYF. Here the CDR3 DNA reads TGTGCCAGCAGTTTAGAGGGGGCCTACGAGCAGTACTTC.

The rearrangement links TRBV5-1 to TRBJ1-1; 8 bases are shared with TRBD1. The CDR3 has 14 amino acids. Germline V CDR1 and CDR2: SGHRS, YFSETQ. The V gene end was trimmed by 3 bases and the J gene end by 3 bases; junction bases not matched to a gene: 4. The DNA of the CDR3 is TGCGCCAGCAGCTCGACAGGGGTCTACACTGAAGCTTTCTTT. As protein: CASSSTGVYTEAFF.

This chain joins TRBV9 and TRBJ1-1; D possibly corresponds to TRBD1 (5 bases). The CDR3 has 14 residues. Per germline, CDR1 SGDLS and CDR2 YYNGEE. Deletions cut 0 bases from V and 2 bases from J, with 8 bases between. The CDR3 DNA is TGTGCCAGCAGCGTAGCAGGGTATAACACTGAAGCTTTCTTT. Protein product: CASSVAGYNTEAFF. The complete variable domain, with remaining parts taken from reference TRBV9 and TRBJ1-1, reads DSGVTQTPKHLITATGQRVTLRCSPRSGDLSVYWYQQSLDQGLQFLIQYYNGEERAKGNILERFSAQQFPDLHSELNLSSLELGDSALYFCASSVAGYNTEAFFGQGTRLTVV.

The chain combines TRBV7-2 with TRBJ2-7; the match to TRBD2 covers 8 bases. Germline CDR1 SGHTA, CDR2 FQGNSA. The ends lost 5 bases at V and 5 bases at J; junction bases unmatched: 11. The CDR3 loop spans 15 amino acids. This CDR3 is CASSPGGLRSHEQYF. CDR3 in DNA: TGTGCCAGCAGCCCGGGGGGGCTCCGATCCCACGAGCAGTACTTC.

The chain has TRBV27 and TRBJ2-3; D is ambiguous. Per germline, CDR1 MNHEY and CDR2 SMNVEV (reference sequence). V was clipped by 2 bases and J by 1 base, with 10 bases between them. The CDR3 runs to 15 residues. The CDR3 sequence is CASSLQVGGTDTQYF. The CDR3, as DNA: TGTGCCAGCAGTTTACAGGTTGGGGGCACAGATACGCAGTATTTT.

The J gene is TRBJ1-3, the V gene TRBV30, with D maybe TRBD1 (5 bases). The CDR3 has 13 residues. Trimming removed 3 bases at V and 3 bases at J, with 9 bases between. Germline V gives CDR1 GTSNPN, CDR2 SVGIG (reference sequence). The CDR3 DNA is TGTGCCTGGAGGGAACAGGTTGGAAACACCATATATTTT. The encoded protein is CAWREQVGNTIYF.

The rearrangement links TRBV5-4 to TRBJ2-5; perhaps TRBD2 as D (5 bases). V was shortened by 2 bases and J by 2 bases, with 16 bases between the two germline ends. The CDR3 loop spans 16 amino acids. Germline values: CDR1 SGHNT, CDR2 YYREEE (reference sequence). The CDR3 DNA follows: TGTGCCAGCAGCTTACAGTTGGCGGGTAGACAAGAGACCCAGTACTTC. Residues: CASSLQLAGRQETQYF.

The chain links TRBV18 to TRBJ2-7; 7 bases are shared with TRBD1. Trimming took 1 base from V and 7 from J; bases not matched to a gene: 13. Germline CDR1 and CDR2: KGHSH and LQKENI. The CDR3 is 16 amino acids. CDR3 residues: CASSPLRQGPSGEQYF. Written as DNA, the CDR3 is TGTGCCAGCTCACCACTGAGACAGGGACCTTCTGGGGAGCAGTACTTC.

The CDR3 spells CASSTDRGGNTGELFF. The CDR3 DNA sequence: TGCGCCAGCAGCACCGACAGGGGGGGAAACACCGGGGAGCTGTTTTTT. The chain links TRBV5-1 to TRBJ2-2; 9 positions match TRBD1. Germline values: CDR1 SGHRS, CDR2 YFSETQ. With 4 bases clipped from V and 2 bases from J, the junction kept 6 bases outside the gene matches. The CDR3 loop spans 16 amino acids.

On this clone itself: One end of the junction varies from germline; a read error may be responsible. The chain carries TRBV6-1 and TRBJ2-5; D call uncertain. CDR3 size: 12 residues. CDR1 and CDR2 from the germline V gene are MNHNS and SASEGT. This CDR3 is CAISEKRETQYF. The CDR3, as DNA: TGTGCCATCAGTGAGAAACGGGAGACCCAGTACTTC.

The chain carries TRBV2 and TRBJ1-2; D not certain. V lost 1 base, J lost 6 bases, and 18 bases lay in between. Germline V gene data show CDR1 as SNHLY and CDR2 as FYNNEI. The CDR3 contains 16 residues. DNA of the CDR3: TGTGCCAGCAGTGAAGAGGCCAGAAGTCTTTCCAATGGCTACACCTTC. It is translated as CASSEEARSLSNGYTF.

This chain connects TRBV19 to TRBJ2-2, with D tentatively TRBD2 (6 bases). The CDR3 is 15 residues long. The V gene lost 5 bases and the J gene lost 0 bases, with 10 bases spanning the gap. Germline V gene data show CDR1 as LNHDA and CDR2 as SQIVND (reference sequence). CDR3: CASSLGGPNTGELFF. The CDR3 nucleotides read TGTGCCAGTAGTTTGGGAGGCCCGAACACCGGGGAGCTGTTTTTT.

V is TRBV9 and J is TRBJ2-6; TRBD1 agrees at 7 bases. CDR1 SGDLS and CDR2 YYNGEE come from the germline V gene. CDR3 length: 18 residues. V lost 0 bases and J lost 4; bases outside the gene matches: 10. Written as DNA, the CDR3 is TGTGCCAGCAGCGTAGGCGAGGGGGCGCTAATAGGGGCCAACGTCCTGACTTTC. Protein product: CASSVGEGALIGANVLTF.

The V and J genes are TRBV4-1 and TRBJ2-1; D uncertain. V lost 3 bases and J 12 bases, leaving 15 bases between the germline ends. Germline values: CDR1 MGHRA, CDR2 YSYEKL. The CDR3 spans 13 residues. Here the CDR3 DNA reads TGCGCCAGCAGCCACGTGGGCCCGTTGGGGCAGTTCTTC. Translation gives CASSHVGPLGQFF.

The chain uses TRBV5-6 and TRBJ2-7; TRBD1 or TRBD2 may be the D gene (5 bases each). The V gene's germline CDR1 is SGHDT and CDR2 YYEEEE. The CDR3 sequence is 14 residues long. Trimming shortened V by 1 base and J by 0 bases, and 8 bases separated the two germline ends. The CDR3 sequence: CASSLPGSSYEQYF. In nucleotides, the CDR3 is TGTGCCAGCAGCTTGCCAGGGAGCTCCTACGAGCAGTACTTC.

The genes are TRBV11-2 and TRBJ2-7; 10 nucleotides align to TRBD2. Germline values: CDR1 SGHAT, CDR2 FQNNGV. V trimming: 5 bases; J trimming: 4 bases; junction bases outside the gene matches: 8. The CDR3 covers 15 residues. CDR3 in amino acids: CASSLSRTSGYEQYF. The CDR3 region has the DNA TGTGCCAGCAGCCTTTCTCGGACTAGCGGATACGAGCAGTACTTC.

This clone was seen a single time. The rearrangement uses TRBV7-3 and TRBJ2-2; 10 bases align to TRBD1. CDR3 length: 14 amino acids. CDR1 is SGHTA, CDR2 FQGTGA, per germline. V lost 5 bases to trimming and J lost 6 bases; unmatched junction nucleotides: 3. DNA of the CDR3: TGTGCCAGCAGCGCCGGGACAGGGGCCGGGGAGCTGTTTTTT. This encodes CASSAGTGAGELFF.

This chain connects TRBV7-8 to TRBJ1-2; 8 positions match TRBD1. In germline, CDR1 is SGHVS, CDR2 FQNEAQ. There are 14 residues in the CDR3. The V gene end was trimmed by 5 bases and the J gene end by 5 bases; junction bases not matched to a gene: 7. CDR3 nucleotides: TGTGCCAGCAGCGTTGACAGGGGCGGGTATGGCTACACCTTC. Translation gives CASSVDRGGYGYTF.

V usage is TRBV7-9 and J usage is TRBJ2-5; no clear D. The ends were cut back, 4 bases at V and 4 bases at J, with 4 bases in the middle. Germline V gene data show CDR1 as SEHNR and CDR2 as FQNEAQ (reference sequence). The CDR3 length is 11 residues. This CDR3 reads CASSSRETQYF. The CDR3 DNA reads TGTGCCAGCAGCTCGCGAGAGACCCAGTACTTC.

This clone came up once. The chain's CDR3 is CASSSRTSGGAYSTDTQYF. CDR3 nucleotides: TGTGCCAGCAGCTCGCGGACTAGCGGGGGGGCCTACAGCACAGATACGCAGTATTTT. This chain links TRBV7-2 with TRBJ2-3, with 15 bases lining up with TRBD2. Germline values: CDR1 SGHTA, CDR2 FQGNSA. Unmatched junction bases numbered 8, after V lost 4 bases and J lost 0 bases. The CDR3 is made up of 19 amino acids.

The V and J genes are TRBV11-3 and TRBJ2-7, with 14 bases identical to TRBD2. This CDR3 has 17 residues. J was trimmed by 4 bases and V by 5 bases; bases with no gene match: 10. Germline V gives CDR1 SGHNT, CDR2 YENEEA. CDR3 in amino acids: CASSEGTSGGRGYEQYF. DNA of the CDR3: TGTGCCAGCAGCGAAGGGACTAGCGGGGGCCGGGGATACGAGCAGTACTTC.

The V call is TRBV30, the J call TRBJ1-2, with 9 bases lining up with TRBD1. Per the germline V gene, CDR1 is GTSNPN and CDR2 is SVGIG (reference sequence). The CDR3 totals 14 residues. Trimming cost V 3 bases and J 1 base; bases outside gene matches: 3. The CDR3 spells CAWSGTGLNYGYTF. CDR3 sequence (DNA): TGTGCCTGGAGCGGGACAGGGCTTAACTATGGCTACACCTTC.

CDR3 bases: TGTGCCAGCAGCTTGGGGCTTTTGGAAAGCACAGATACGCAGTATTTT. Protein sequence: CASSLGLLESTDTQYF. The chain is built from TRBV5-8 and TRBJ2-3, with D hard to call. The germline V gene encodes CDR1 SGHTS and CDR2 YDEGEE. V was pared by 0 bases and J by 0 bases, with 11 bases between. CDR3 size: 16 residues.

The chain joins TRBV7-2 to TRBJ2-3; 8 bases are a match to TRBD2. The CDR3 extends over 17 amino acids. Losses at the gene ends were 4 bases for V and 4 bases for J; bases not matched to a gene: 13. CDR1 and CDR2 (germline): SGHTA, FQGNSA. This chain's CDR3 is CASSYILAANVPDTQYF. Written as DNA, the CDR3 is TGTGCCAGCAGCTATATACTAGCGGCGAACGTACCAGATACGCAGTATTTT.

Remarks on this clone: The junction shows a germline mismatch at one end, possibly a read error. The chain recombines TRBV7-7 with TRBJ2-7; 8 nucleotides line up with TRBD2. There are 13 residues in the CDR3. Germline V gene lookup returns CDR1 SSHAT and CDR2 FNYEAQ (reference sequence). DNA of the CDR3: TGTGCTAGCAGCTTAGGTAGCGGGAACGAGCAGTACTTC. Protein: CASSLGSGNEQYF.

V and J are TRBV6-1 and TRBJ1-1; D not certain. Germline-derived CDR1 and CDR2 are MNHNS and SASEGT. Trimming cost V 4 bases and J 2 bases, with 8 bases left between them. The CDR3 extends over 13 amino acids. The CDR3 DNA reads as TGTGCCAGCAGTGTCGACCGTAACACTGAAGCTTTCTTT. Residues: CASSVDRNTEAFF.

The genes are TRBV7-8 and TRBJ1-2, with 10 bases identical to TRBD1. Germline V lookup: CDR1 SGHVS, CDR2 FQNEAQ. With 1 base clipped from V and 8 bases from J, the junction kept 7 bases outside the gene matches. There are 15 residues in the CDR3. The CDR3 loop is CASSLVAGTGDGYTF. CDR3 sequence (DNA): TGTGCCAGCAGCTTAGTAGCGGGGACAGGGGACGGCTACACCTTC.

This clone was found a few times. The V and J genes are TRBV6-1 and TRBJ2-5, with no clear D. Trimming removed 2 bases at V and 2 bases at J, with 3 bases between. The CDR3 consists of 12 residues. CDR1 and CDR2 from the germline V gene are MNHNS and SASEGT. CDR3 residues: CASSESQETQYF. The CDR3 region has the DNA TGTGCCAGCAGTGAATCTCAAGAGACCCAGTACTTC.

This chain uses TRBV7-3 with TRBJ2-1; 7 bases align to TRBD1. Per germline, CDR1 SGHTA and CDR2 FQGTGA. The CDR3 extends over 14 amino acids. The V and J ends lost 5 bases and 0 bases, in that order; junction bases with no gene match: 1. The CDR3 sequence is CASSPGGSYNEQFF. The CDR3 DNA sequence: TGTGCCAGCAGCCCAGGGGGCTCCTACAATGAGCAGTTCTTC.

The rearrangement links TRBV19 to TRBJ2-2, with 7 bases aligning to TRBD1. The CDR3 runs to 13 residues. J gave up 5 bases and V 7 bases, and 4 bases lay outside the gene matches. Germline V gene lookup returns CDR1 LNHDA and CDR2 SQIVND (reference sequence). Here the CDR3 DNA reads TGTGCCAGTACCCCGACAGGGACCGGGGAGCTGTTTTTT. Its protein is CASTPTGTGELFF.

V and J are TRBV5-4 and TRBJ2-3; 9 bases are shared with TRBD1. The CDR3 is 15 amino acids. Germline V gene lookup returns CDR1 SGHNT and CDR2 YYREEE (reference sequence). V shed 4 bases, J shed 4 bases, and the junction held 7 bases outside the gene matches. In DNA form, the CDR3 reads TGTGCCAGCAGCCTACAGACAGGGGGGGCAGATACGCAGTATTTT. Protein sequence: CASSLQTGGADTQYF. Together with reference TRBV5-4 and TRBJ2-3, the CDR3 gives the full variable domain: ETGVTQSPTHLIKTRGQQVTLRCSSQSGHNTVSWYQQALGQGPQFIFQYYREEENGRGNFPPRFSGLQFPNYSSELNVNALELDDSALYLCASSLQTGGADTQYFGPGTRLTVL.